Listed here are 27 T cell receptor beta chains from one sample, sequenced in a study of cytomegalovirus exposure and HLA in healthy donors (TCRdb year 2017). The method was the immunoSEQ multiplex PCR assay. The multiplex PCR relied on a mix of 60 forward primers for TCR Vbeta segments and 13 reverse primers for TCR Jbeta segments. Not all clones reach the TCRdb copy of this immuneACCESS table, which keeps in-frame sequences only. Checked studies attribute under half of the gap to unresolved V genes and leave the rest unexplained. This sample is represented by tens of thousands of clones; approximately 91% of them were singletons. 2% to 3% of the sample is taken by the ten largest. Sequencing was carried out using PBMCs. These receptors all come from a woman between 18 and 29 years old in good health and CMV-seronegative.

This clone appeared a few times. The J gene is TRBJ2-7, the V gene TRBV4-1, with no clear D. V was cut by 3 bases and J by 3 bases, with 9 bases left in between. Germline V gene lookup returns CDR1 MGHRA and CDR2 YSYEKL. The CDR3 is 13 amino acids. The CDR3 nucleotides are TGCGCCAGCAGCCAGCCAGGTGGCTACGAGCAGTACTTC. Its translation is CASSQPGGYEQYF.

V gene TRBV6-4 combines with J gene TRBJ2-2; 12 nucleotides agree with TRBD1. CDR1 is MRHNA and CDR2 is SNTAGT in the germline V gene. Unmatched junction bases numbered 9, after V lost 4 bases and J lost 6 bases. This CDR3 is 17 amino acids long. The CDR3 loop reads CASSAGTGGFSAGELFF. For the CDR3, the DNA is TGTGCCAGCAGTGCCGGGACAGGGGGCTTTAGCGCCGGGGAGCTGTTTTTT.

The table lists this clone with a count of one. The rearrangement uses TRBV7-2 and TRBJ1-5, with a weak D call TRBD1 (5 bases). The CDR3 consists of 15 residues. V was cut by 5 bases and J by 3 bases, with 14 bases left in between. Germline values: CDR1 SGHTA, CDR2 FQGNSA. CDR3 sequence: CASSHSGGNNQPQHF. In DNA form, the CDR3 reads TGTGCCAGCAGCCACTCCGGGGGGAACAATCAGCCCCAGCATTTT.

CDR3 sequence reads: CSATPDSEQYF. CDR3 nucleotides: TGCAGTGCGACCCCGGACAGCGAGCAGTACTTC. The chain recombines TRBV20-1 with TRBJ2-7, with D possibly matching TRBD1 (6 bases). CDR3 length: 11 amino acids. V gave up 6 bases and J gave up 6 bases, with 12 bases separating them. In germline, CDR1 is DFQATT, CDR2 SNEGSKA (reference sequence).

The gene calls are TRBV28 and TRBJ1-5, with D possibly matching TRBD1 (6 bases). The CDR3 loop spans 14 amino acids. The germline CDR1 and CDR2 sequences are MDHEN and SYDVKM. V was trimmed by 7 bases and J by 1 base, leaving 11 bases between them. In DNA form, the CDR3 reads TGTGCCAGCACGCAGGGGTTGAGCAATCAGCCCCAGCATTTT. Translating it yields CASTQGLSNQPQHF.

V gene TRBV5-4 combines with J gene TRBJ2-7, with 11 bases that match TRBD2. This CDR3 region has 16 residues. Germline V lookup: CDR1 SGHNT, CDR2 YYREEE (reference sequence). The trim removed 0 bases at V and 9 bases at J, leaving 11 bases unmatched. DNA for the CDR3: TGTGCCAGCAGCTTGGGGCCGGGACTAGCGGTAAAAGGGCAGTACTTC. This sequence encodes CASSLGPGLAVKGQYF.

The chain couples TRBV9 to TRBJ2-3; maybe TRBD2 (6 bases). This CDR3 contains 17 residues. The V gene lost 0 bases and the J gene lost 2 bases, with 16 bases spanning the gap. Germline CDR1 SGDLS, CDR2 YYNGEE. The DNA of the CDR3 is TGTGCCAGCAGCGTAGGGAGGGGAGGAGGGATCACAGATACGCAGTATTTT. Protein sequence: CASSVGRGGGITDTQYF.

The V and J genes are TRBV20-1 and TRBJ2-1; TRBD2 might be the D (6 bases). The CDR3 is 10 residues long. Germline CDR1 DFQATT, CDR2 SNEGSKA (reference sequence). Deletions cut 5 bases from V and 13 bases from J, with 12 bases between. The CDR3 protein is CSALREYQFF. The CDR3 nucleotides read TGCAGTGCTCTCCGGGAGTATCAGTTCTTC.

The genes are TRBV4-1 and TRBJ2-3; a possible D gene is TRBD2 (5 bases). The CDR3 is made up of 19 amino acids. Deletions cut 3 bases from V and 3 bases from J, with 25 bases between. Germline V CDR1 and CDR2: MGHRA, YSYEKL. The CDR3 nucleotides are TGCGCCAGCAGCCAGCTGTCTAAGGGCGTTTCTAGCTGGACAGATACGCAGTATTTT. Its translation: CASSQLSKGVSSWTDTQYF.

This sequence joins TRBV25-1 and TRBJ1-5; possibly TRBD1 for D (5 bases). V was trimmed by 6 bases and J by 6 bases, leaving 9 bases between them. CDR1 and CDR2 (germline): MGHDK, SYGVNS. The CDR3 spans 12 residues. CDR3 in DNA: TGTGCCAGCAGCCAGGGTTTTCAGCCCCAGCATTTT. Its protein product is CASSQGFQPQHF.

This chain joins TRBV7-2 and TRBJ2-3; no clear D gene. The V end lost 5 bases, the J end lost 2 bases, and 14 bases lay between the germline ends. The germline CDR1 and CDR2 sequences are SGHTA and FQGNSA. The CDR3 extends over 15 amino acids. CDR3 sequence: CASSAGALSTDTQYF. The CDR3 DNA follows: TGTGCCAGCAGCGCCGGAGCTTTGTCCACAGATACGCAGTATTTT.

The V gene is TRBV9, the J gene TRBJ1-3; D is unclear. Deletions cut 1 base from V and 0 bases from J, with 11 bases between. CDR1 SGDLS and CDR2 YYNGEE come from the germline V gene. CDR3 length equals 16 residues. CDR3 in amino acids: CASSVHGQSSGNTIYF. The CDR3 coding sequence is TGTGCCAGCAGCGTACATGGCCAGTCCTCTGGAAACACCATATATTTT.

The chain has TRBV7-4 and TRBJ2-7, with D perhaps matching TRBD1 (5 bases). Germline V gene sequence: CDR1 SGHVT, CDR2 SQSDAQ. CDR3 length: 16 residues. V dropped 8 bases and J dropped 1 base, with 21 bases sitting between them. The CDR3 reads CASHQRQTGPSYEQYF. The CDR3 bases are TGTGCCAGCCACCAACGACAGACCGGACCTTCCTACGAGCAGTACTTC.

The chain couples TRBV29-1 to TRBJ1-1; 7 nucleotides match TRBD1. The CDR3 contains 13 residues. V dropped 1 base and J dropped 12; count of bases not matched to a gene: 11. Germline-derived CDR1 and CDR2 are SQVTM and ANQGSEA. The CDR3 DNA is TGCAGCGTTGAAGCGACCGGGGGGGACAGAACTTTCTTT. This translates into CSVEATGGDRTFF.

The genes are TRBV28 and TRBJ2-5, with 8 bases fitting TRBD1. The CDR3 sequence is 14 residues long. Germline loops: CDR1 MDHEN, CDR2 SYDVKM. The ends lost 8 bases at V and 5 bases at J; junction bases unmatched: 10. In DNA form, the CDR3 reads TGTGCCAGCGCCCAGGGGGCTCCAGAGGAGACCCAGTACTTC. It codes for CASAQGAPEETQYF. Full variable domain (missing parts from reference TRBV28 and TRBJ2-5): DVKVTQSSRYLVKRTGEKVFLECVQDMDHENMFWYRQDPGLGLRLIYFSYDVKMKEKGDIPEGYSVSREKKERFSLILESASTNQTSMYLCASAQGAPEETQYFGPGTRLLVL.

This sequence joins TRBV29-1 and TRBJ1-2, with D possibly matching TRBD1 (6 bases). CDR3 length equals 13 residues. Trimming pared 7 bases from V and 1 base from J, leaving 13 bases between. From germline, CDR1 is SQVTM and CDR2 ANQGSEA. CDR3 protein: CSASVQGNYGYTF. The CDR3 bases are TGCAGCGCCTCTGTACAGGGTAACTATGGCTACACCTTC.

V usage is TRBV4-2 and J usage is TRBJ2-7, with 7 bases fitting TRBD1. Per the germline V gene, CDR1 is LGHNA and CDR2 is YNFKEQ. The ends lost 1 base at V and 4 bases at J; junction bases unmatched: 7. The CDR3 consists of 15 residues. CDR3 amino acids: CASSQGQGVGYEQYF. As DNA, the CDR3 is TGTGCCAGCAGCCAAGGGCAGGGGGTCGGGTACGAGCAGTACTTC.

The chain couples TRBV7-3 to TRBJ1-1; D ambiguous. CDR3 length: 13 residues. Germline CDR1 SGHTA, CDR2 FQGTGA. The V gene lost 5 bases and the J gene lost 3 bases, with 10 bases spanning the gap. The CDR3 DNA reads TGTGCCAGCAGCCCCCGGGGATACACTGAAGCTTTCTTT. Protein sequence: CASSPRGYTEAFF. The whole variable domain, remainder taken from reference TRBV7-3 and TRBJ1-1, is GAGVSQTPSNKVTEKGKYVELRCDPISGHTALYWYRQSLGQGPEFLIYFQGTGAADDSGLPNDRFFAVRPEGSVSTLKIQRTERGDSAVYLCASSPRGYTEAFFGQGTRLTVV.

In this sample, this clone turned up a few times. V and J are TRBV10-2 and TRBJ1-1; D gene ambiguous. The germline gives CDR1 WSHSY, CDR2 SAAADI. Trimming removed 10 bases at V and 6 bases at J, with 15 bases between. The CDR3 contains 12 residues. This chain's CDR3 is CAMGRSRAEAFF. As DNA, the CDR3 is TGCGCCATGGGGAGGAGTAGGGCTGAAGCTTTCTTT.

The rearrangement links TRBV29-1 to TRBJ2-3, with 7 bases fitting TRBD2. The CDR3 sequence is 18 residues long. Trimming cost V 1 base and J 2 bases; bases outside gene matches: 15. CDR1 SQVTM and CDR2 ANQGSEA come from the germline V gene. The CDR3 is CSVEGRPKRGRDTDTQYF. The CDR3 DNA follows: TGCAGCGTTGAAGGTCGACCAAAGCGAGGGAGGGACACAGATACGCAGTATTTT.

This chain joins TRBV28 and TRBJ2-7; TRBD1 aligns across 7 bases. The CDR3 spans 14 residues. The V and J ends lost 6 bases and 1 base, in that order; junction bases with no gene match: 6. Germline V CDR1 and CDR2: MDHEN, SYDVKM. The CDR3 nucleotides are TGTGCCAGCAGCCCAGGGGGTGTTTCCTACGAGCAGTACTTC. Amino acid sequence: CASSPGGVSYEQYF.

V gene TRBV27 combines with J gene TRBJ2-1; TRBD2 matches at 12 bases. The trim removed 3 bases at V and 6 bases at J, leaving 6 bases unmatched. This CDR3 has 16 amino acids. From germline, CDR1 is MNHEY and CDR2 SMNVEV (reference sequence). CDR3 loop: CASSFSLAGGGNEQFF. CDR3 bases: TGTGCCAGCAGTTTTTCCCTAGCGGGAGGGGGCAATGAGCAGTTCTTC.

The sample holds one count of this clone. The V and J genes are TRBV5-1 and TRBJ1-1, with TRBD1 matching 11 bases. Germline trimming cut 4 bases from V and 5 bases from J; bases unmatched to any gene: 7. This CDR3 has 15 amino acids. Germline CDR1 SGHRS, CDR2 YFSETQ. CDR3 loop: CASSGSGTGGTEAFF. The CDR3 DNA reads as TGCGCCAGCAGCGGGTCCGGGACAGGGGGAACTGAAGCTTTCTTT.

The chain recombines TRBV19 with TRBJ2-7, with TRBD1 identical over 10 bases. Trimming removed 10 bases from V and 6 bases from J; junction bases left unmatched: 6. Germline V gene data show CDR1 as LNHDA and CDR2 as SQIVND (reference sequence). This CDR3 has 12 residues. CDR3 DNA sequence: TGTGCCACCAGACAGGGGGCTTCCGAGCAGTACTTC. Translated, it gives CATRQGASEQYF.

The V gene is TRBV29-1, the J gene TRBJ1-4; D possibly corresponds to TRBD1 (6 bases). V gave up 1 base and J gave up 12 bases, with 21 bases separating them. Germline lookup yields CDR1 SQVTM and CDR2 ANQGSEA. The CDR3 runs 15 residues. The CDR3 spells CSVEATGTSTKQLFF. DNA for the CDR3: TGCAGCGTTGAAGCAACAGGGACGTCCACGAAACAACTGTTTTTT.

In DNA, the CDR3 is TGTTCCATCTCCAATCCCACCGGGATCCCGGGGAATGAGCAGTTCTTC. This translates into CSISNPTGIPGNEQFF. The chain links TRBV7-9 to TRBJ2-1; tentatively, D is TRBD2 (5 bases). Germline loops: CDR1 SEHNR, CDR2 FQNEAQ (reference sequence). This CDR3 is built from 16 residues.

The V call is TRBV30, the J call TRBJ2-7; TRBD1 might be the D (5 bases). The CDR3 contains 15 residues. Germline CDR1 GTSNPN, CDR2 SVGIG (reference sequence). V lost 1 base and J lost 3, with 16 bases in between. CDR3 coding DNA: TGTGCCTGGAGTGGATTGGGCAGGGAAGACTACGAGCAGTACTTC. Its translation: CAWSGLGREDYEQYF.